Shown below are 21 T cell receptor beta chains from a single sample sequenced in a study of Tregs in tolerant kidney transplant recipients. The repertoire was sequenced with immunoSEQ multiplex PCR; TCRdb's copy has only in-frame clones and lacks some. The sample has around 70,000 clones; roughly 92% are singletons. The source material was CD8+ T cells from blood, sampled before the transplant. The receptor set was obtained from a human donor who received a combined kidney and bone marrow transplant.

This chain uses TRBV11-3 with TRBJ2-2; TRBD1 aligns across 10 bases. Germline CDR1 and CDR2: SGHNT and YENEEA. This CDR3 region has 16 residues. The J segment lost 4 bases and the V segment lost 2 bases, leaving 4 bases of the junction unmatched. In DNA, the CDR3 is TGTGCCAGCAGCTTAATGGGACAGGGGCGCACCGGGGAGCTGTTTTTT. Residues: CASSLMGQGRTGELFF.

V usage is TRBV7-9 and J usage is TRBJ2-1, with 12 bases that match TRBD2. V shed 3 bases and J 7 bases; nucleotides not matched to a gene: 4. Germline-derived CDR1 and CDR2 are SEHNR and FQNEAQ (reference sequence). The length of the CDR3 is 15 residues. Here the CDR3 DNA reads TGTGCCAGCAGCTTGACTAGCGGGGGAGGGAATGAGCAGTTCTTC. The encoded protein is CASSLTSGGGNEQFF.

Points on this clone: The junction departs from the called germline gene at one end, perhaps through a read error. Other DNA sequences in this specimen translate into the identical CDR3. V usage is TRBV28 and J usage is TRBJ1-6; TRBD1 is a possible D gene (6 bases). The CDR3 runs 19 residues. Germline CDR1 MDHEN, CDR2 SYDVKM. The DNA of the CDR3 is TGTGCCAGCAGTCCATCCCTTTGGACAGAGAGCTCCTATAATTCCCCCCTCCACTTT. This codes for CASSPSLWTESSYNSPLHF.

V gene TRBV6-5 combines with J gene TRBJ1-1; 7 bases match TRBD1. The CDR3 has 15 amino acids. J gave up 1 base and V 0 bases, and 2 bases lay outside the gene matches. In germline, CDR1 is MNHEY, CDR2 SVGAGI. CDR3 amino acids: CASSYSTGANTEAFF. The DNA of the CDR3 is TGTGCCAGCAGTTACTCTACAGGGGCGAACACTGAAGCTTTCTTT.

The CDR3, as DNA: TGTGCCAGCAGCTTTAGCGGGGGGCCCAATTACAATGAGCAGTTCTTC. It translates to CASSFSGGPNYNEQFF. The chain couples TRBV7-9 to TRBJ2-1; 10 bases align to TRBD2. Trimming removed 3 bases from V and 4 bases from J; junction bases left unmatched: 6. The CDR3 runs 16 residues. The germline CDR1 and CDR2 sequences are SEHNR and FQNEAQ (reference sequence).

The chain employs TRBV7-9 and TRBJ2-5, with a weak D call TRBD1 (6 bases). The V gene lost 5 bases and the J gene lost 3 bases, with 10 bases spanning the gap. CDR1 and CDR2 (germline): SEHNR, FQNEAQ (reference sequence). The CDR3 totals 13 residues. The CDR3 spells CASSAPGEETQYF. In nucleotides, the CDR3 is TGTGCCAGCAGCGCACCAGGGGAAGAGACCCAGTACTTC.

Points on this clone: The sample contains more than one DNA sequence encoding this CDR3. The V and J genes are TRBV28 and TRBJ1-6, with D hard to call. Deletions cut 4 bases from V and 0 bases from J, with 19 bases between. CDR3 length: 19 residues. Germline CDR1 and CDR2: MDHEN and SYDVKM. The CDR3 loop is CASSSPVLGGSSYNSPLHF. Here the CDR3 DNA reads TGTGCCAGCAGTTCTCCTGTTTTGGGCGGGAGCTCCTATAATTCACCCCTCCACTTT.

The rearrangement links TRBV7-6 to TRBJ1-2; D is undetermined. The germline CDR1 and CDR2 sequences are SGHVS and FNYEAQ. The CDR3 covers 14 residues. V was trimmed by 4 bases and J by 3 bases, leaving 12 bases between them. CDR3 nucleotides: TGTGCCAGCAGCTCCGGCCCCCAGGACTATGGCTACACCTTC. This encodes CASSSGPQDYGYTF.

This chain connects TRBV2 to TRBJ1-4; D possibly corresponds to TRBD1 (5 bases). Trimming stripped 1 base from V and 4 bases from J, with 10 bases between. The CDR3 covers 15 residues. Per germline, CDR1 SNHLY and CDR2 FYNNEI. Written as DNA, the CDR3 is TGTGCCAGCAGTGAAGAGGGGTCTGATAATGAAAAACTGTTTTTT. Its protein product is CASSEEGSDNEKLFF. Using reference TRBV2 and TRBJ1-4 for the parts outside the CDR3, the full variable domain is EPEVTQTPSHQVTQMGQEVILRCVPISNHLYFYWYRQILGQKVEFLVSFYNNEISEKSEIFDDQFSVERPDGSNFTLKIRSTKLEDSAMYFCASSEEGSDNEKLFFGSGTQLSVL.

The CDR3 nucleotides read TGTGCCAGCAGCCTCGACACTAGCCCAACCTACGAGCAGTACTTC. Translating gives CASSLDTSPTYEQYF. This chain joins TRBV7-9 and TRBJ2-7; D is perhaps TRBD2 (6 bases). Germline CDR1 is SEHNR and CDR2 is FQNEAQ (reference sequence). The CDR3 extends over 15 amino acids. Trimming took 5 bases from V and 2 from J, leaving 16 bases between them.

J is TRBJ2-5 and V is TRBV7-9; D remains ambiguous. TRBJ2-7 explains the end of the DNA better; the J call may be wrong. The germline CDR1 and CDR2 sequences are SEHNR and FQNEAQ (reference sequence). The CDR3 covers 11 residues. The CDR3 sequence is CASSFGHEQYF. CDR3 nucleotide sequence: TGTGCCAGCAGCTTTGGACACGAGCAGTACTTC.

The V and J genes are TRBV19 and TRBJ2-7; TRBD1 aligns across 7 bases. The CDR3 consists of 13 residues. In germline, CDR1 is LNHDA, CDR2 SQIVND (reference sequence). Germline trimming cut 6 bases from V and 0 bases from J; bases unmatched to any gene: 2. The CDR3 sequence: CASRYRGSYEQYF. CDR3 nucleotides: TGTGCCAGTAGGTACAGGGGCTCCTACGAGCAGTACTTC. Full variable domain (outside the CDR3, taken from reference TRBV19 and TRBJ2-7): DGGITQSPKYLFRKEGQNVTLSCEQNLNHDAMYWYRQDPGQGLRLIYYSQIVNDFQKGDIAEGYSVSREKKESFPLTVTSAQKNPTAFYLCASRYRGSYEQYFGPGTRLTVT.

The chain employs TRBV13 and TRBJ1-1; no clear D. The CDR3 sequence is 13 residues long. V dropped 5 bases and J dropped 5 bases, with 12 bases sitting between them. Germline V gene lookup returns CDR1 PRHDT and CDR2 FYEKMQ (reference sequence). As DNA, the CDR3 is TGTGCCAGCAGCCCCCGAGAGGGTACTGAAGCTTTCTTT. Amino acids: CASSPREGTEAFF.

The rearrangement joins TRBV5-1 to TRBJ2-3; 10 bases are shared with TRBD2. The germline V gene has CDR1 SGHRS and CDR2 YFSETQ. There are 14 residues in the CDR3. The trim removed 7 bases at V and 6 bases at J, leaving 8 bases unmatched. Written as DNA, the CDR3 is TGCGCCAGCTCGGAAGCGGGGGGGCAGGATACGCAGTATTTT. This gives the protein CASSEAGGQDTQYF.

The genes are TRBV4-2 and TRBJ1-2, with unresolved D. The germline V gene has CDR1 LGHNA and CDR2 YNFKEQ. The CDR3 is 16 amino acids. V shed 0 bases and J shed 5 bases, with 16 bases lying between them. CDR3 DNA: TGTGCCAGCAGCCAAGATCGCGGGGTGACTGGATATGGCTACACCTTC. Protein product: CASSQDRGVTGYGYTF.

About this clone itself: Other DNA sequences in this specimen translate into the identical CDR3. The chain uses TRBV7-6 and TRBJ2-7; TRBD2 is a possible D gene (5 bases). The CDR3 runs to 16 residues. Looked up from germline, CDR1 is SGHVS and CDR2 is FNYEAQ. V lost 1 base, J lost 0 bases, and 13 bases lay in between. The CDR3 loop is CASSLGGQVSSYEQYF. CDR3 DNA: TGTGCCAGCAGCTTAGGAGGGCAGGTCAGCTCCTACGAGCAGTACTTC.

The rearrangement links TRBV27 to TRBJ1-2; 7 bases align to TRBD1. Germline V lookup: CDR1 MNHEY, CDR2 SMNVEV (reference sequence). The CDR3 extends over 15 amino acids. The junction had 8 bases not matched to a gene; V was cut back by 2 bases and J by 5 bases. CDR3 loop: CASSLVEGAPYGYTF. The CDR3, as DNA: TGTGCCAGCAGTTTAGTGGAGGGGGCGCCGTATGGCTACACCTTC.

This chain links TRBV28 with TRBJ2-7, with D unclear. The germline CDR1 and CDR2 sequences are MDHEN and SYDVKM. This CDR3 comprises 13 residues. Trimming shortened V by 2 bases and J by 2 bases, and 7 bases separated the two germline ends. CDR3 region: CASSLPLTYEQYF. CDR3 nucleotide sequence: TGTGCCAGCAGTTTACCACTAACCTACGAGCAGTACTTC.

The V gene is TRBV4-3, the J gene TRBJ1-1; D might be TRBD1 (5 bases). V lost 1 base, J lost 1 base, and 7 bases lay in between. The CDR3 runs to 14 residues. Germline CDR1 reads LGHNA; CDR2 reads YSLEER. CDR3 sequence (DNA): TGCGCCAGCAGCCAAGCGGGGGGGAACACTGAAGCTTTCTTT. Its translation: CASSQAGGNTEAFF.

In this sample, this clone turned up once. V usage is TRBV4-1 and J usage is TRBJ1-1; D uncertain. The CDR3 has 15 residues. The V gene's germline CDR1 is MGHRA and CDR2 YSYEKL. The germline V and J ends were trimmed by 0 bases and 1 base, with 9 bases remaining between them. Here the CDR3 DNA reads TGCGCCAGCAGCCAAGATCCCAACTCGAACACTGAAGCTTTCTTT. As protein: CASSQDPNSNTEAFF.

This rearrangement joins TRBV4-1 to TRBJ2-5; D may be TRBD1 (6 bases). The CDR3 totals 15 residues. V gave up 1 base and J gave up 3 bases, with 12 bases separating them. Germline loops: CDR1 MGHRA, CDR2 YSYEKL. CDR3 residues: CASSQGKYREETQYF. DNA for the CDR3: TGCGCCAGCAGCCAAGGGAAATACAGGGAAGAGACCCAGTACTTC.